The rows below give T cell receptor beta chains drawn from one sample of a study of T cells in localized non-small cell lung cancer. Sequencing used immunoSEQ multiplex PCR; TCRdb keeps in-frame clones, though not all of them. The sample comprises about 33,000 clones, 90% of which are singletons, and around 4.3% rests with the top ten. Source: peripheral blood, taken before any cancer treatment. The receptors originated from a man aged 35 to 69 with stage I lung adenocarcinoma. Both conserved end residues are part of each CDR3. D genes are given only for firm matches. Clone size, where shown, is once, few, many, or a class for clones that have expanded.

>.|TRBV5-1|TRBD1|TRBJ1-2
TGCGCCAGCAGCCCCGACAGGGGGCGAGACTATGGCTACACCTTC
CASSPDRGRDYGYTF
>.|TRBV6-5|TRBD1|TRBJ2-5
TGTGCCAGCTTCGACAGGGGTCGTTCGGAGACCCAGTACTTC
CASFDRGRSETQYF
>.|TRBV2|.|TRBJ1-5
TGTGCCAGCTCTCCCGGGGACTATAGCAATCAGCCCCAGCATTTT
CASSPGDYSNQPQHF
>.|TRBV2|.|TRBJ2-3
TGTGCCAGCAGTGAAGGACAGACTTCCACAGATACGCAGTATTTT
CASSEGQTSTDTQYF
>.|TRBV4-1|.|TRBJ2-3
TGCGCCAGCAGCCAGCTGGGGGAGGAAGGCACAGATACGCAGTATTTT
CASSQLGEEGTDTQYF
>.|TRBV18|.|TRBJ1-6
TGTGCCAGCTCACCGGGGCCTCTTAATTCACCCCTCCACTTT
CASSPGPLNSPLHF
>.|TRBV29-1|.|TRBJ2-3
TGCAGCGGATCGATGGGGAAAGATACGCAGTATTTT
CSGSMGKDTQYF
>.|TRBV5-6|TRBD1|TRBJ1-2
TGTGCCAGCAACAAACGGACAGGGGGCAATTCCCTAGGTGGCTACACCTTC
CASNKRTGGNSLGGYTF
>once|TRBV6-1|.|TRBJ1-5
TGTGCCAGCAGTGAGGGTCAGGCTAGCAATCAGCCCCAGCATTTT
CASSEGQASNQPQHF
>.|TRBV10-2|TRBD1|TRBJ1-2
TGCGCCAGCAGCCGAACAGGGGGGCGTGGCTACACCTTC
CASSRTGGRGYTF
>.|TRBV23-1|TRBD1|TRBJ2-7
TGCGCCTCATTCCCACAGGGGGCGCACGAGCAGTACTTC
CASFPQGAHEQYF
>.|TRBV7-9|TRBD1|TRBJ2-7
TGTGCCAGCAGCTCGGGACAGGCAACCTACGAGCAGTACTTC
CASSSGQATYEQYF
>.|TRBV5-1|.|TRBJ1-6
TGCGCCAGCAGCTTGGCCGCCGCAGTAGAATCACCCCTCCACTTT
CASSLAAAVESPLHF
>.|TRBV5-6|.|TRBJ1-1
TGTGCCAGCAGCTGGGTATCCACTGAAGCTTTCTTT
CASSWVSTEAFF
>.|TRBV5-1|.|TRBJ2-7
TGCGCCAGCAGCTCCGGGAGCCCCTACGAGCAGTACTTC
CASSSGSPYEQYF
>.|TRBV11-2|TRBD1|TRBJ2-1
TGTGCCAGCAGCTTTGGGACAGGGTTTATGAATGAGCAGTTCTTC
CASSFGTGFMNEQFF
>.|TRBV7-9|.|TRBJ1-2
TGTGCCAGCAGCATAGGGGCGGGCTACACCTTC
CASSIGAGYTF
>.|TRBV2|.|TRBJ2-2
TGTGCCAGCAAGGAAGGACGGAACACCGGGGAGCTGTTTTTT
CASKEGRNTGELFF
>.|TRBV6-6|TRBD1|TRBJ1-2
TGTGCCAGCACTAGACAGGGGGCTTATGGCTACACCTTC
CASTRQGAYGYTF
>.|TRBV10-2|TRBD2|TRBJ2-7
TGCGCCAGCAGTGATTTAGCGGGGACCTACGAGCAGTACTTC
CASSDLAGTYEQYF
>.|TRBV5-5|.|TRBJ2-5
TGTGCCAGCAGCTTGGGACTAGGAGTCCAAGAGACCCAGTACTTC
CASSLGLGVQETQYF
>few|TRBV11-2|.|TRBJ1-1
TGTGCCAGCAGCTTAGCCGCAGGGGCGAACACTGAAGCTTTCTTT
CASSLAAGANTEAFF
>.|TRBV2|.|TRBJ1-4
TGTGCCAGCAGTGAGGCCAGGGAGTATGAAAAACTGTTTTTT
CASSEAREYEKLFF
>.|TRBV30|.|TRBJ1-1
TGTGCCTGGAAGGGGATAGCTTTCTTT
CAWKGIAFF
>.|TRBV11-2|TRBD2|TRBJ2-2
TGTGCCAGCAGCTTAGTCGCGCGGGGGGGCAACACCGGGGAGCTGTTTTTT
CASSLVARGGNTGELFF
>.|TRBV5-1|.|TRBJ1-1
TGCGCCAGCAGCTTAATGGCCGGGGCAACTGAAGCTTTCTTT
CASSLMAGATEAFF
>.|TRBV2|.|TRBJ2-2
TGTGCCAGCGGTCAGACCGGGGAGCTGTTTTTT
CASGQTGELFF